This TCR beta chain was profiled in a study of T cell responses to AZD1222 COVID-19 vaccine. Study-level information: Whether given at about 4 or about 12 weeks, second doses were pooled. Whole-study results and caveats: The donor group comprised mostly white British people and more females; the analysis possibly underestimated clonal diversity. Baseline serology detected seropositivity in only six AZD1222 recipients. With dominance at 160-218 and 743-854, vaccine-associated CD4 TCRs spanned spike.

Using immunoSEQ multiplex PCR, the repertoire was profiled, and TCRdb retains in-frame clones only, with some absent. The sample records around 180,000 clones, roughly 92% being singletons. About this clone itself: Its antigen is not known. One end of the junction varies from germline; a read error may be responsible.

The V gene's germline CDR1 is LGHNA and CDR2 YSLEER. This CDR3 is built from 20 residues. This receptor was obtained from an adult in good health. The chain links TRBV4-3 to TRBJ1-1; possible D gene TRBD1, 6 bases. Sequences were derived from peripheral blood, sampled on day 0 of AZD1222 vaccination. The CDR3 spells CASRQDIWVGAGRRGTEAFF. The CDR3 bases are TGCGCCAGCAGACAAGATATCTGGGTGGGGGCAGGGCGTAGGGGCACTGAAGCTTTCTTT.